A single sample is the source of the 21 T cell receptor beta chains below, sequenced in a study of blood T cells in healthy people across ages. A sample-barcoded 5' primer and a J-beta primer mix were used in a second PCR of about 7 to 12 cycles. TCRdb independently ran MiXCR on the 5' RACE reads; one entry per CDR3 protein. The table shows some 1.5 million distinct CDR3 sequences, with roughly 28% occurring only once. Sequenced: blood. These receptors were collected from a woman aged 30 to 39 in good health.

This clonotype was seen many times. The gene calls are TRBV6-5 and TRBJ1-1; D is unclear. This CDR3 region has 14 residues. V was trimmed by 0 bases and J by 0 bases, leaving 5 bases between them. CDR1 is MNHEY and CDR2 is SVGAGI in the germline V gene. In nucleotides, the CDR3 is TGTGCCAGCAGTTACTCTGCAGTGAACACTGAAGCTTTCTTT. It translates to CASSYSAVNTEAFF.

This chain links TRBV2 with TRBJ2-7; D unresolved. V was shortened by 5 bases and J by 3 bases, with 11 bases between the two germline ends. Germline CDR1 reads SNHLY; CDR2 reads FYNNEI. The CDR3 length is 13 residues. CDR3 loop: CASSLTKHYEQYF. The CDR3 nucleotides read TGTGCCAGCAGTCTCACGAAACACTACGAGCAGTACTTC.

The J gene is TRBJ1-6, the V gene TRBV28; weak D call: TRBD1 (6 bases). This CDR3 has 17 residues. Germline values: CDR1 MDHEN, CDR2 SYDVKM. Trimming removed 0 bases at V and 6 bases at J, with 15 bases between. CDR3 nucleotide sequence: TGTGCCAGCAGTTTATGGTCTTCGTACAGGGCTAATTCACCCCTCCACTTT. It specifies CASSLWSSYRANSPLHF.

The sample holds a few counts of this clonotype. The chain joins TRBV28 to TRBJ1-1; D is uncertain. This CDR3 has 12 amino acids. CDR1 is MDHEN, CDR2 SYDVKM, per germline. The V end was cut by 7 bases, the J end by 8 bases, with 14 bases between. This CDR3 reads CASKPRWKEAFF. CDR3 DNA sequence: TGTGCCAGCAAGCCCCGTTGGAAAGAAGCTTTCTTT.

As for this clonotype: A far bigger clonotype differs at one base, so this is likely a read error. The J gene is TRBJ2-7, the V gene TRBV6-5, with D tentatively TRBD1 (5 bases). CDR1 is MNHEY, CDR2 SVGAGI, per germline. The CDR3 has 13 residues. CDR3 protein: CTSSLGRNYEQYF. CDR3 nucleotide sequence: TGTACCAGCAGTTTGGGGCGTAACTACGAGCAGTACTTC.

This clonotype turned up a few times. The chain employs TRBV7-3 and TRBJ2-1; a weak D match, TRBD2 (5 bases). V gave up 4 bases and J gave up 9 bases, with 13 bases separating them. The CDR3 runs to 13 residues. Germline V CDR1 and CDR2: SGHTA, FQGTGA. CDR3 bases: TGTGCCAGCAGCTCAACCCTAGCCGGTGAGCAGTTCTTC. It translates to CASSSTLAGEQFF.

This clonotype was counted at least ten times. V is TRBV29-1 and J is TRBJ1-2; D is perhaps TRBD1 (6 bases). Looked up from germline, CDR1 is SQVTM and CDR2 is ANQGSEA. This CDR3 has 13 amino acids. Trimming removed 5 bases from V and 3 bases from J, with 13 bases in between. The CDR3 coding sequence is TGCAGCGTTTACCGGGACACTTACTATGGCTACACCTTC. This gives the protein CSVYRDTYYGYTF.

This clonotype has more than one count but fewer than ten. The CDR3 reads CASSARTSLTDTQYF. The CDR3 DNA reads TGTGCCAGCAGCGCCCGGACAAGTCTCACAGATACGCAGTATTTT. This sequence joins TRBV7-9 and TRBJ2-3; weak D call: TRBD1 (5 bases). The CDR3 loop spans 15 amino acids. The V and J ends lost 5 bases and 2 bases respectively, with 14 bases between them. Germline values: CDR1 SEHNR, CDR2 FQNEAQ (reference sequence).

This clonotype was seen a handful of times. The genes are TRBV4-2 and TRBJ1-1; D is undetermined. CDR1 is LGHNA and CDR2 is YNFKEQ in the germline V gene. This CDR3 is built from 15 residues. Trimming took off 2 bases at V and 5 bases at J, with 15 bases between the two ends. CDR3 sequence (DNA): TGTGCCAGCAGCCAAAGCGCAGGAAGAGGAACTGAAGCTTTCTTT. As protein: CASSQSAGRGTEAFF.

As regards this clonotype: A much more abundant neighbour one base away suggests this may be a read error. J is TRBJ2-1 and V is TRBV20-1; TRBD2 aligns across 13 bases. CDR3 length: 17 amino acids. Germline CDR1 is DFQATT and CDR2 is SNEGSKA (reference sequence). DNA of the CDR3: TGCAGTGCTAGGCATACTAGCGGGAGGGCACAGTACAATGAGCAGTGCTTC. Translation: CSARHTSGRAQYNEQCF.

This CDR3 is CSARVAGIGYGYTF. The CDR3 nucleotides are TGCAGTGCTAGAGTTGCGGGCATCGGCTATGGCTACACCTTC. The V and J genes are TRBV20-1 and TRBJ1-2; D not resolved. This CDR3 contains 14 residues. The V and J ends lost 1 base and 4 bases respectively, with 13 bases between them. From germline, CDR1 is DFQATT and CDR2 SNEGSKA (reference sequence).

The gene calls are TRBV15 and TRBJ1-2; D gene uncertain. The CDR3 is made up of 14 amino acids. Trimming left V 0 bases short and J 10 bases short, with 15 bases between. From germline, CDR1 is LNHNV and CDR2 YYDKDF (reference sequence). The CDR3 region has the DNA TGTGCCACCAGCAGAGATCAGGCGGGCAGTCCCTACACCTTC. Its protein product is CATSRDQAGSPYTF.

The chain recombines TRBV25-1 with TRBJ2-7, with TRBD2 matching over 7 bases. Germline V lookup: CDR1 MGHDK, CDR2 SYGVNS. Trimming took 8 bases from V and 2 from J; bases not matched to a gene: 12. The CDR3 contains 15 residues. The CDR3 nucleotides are TGTGCCAGCTCACGTCTAGCGGTGACTACCTACGAGCAGTACTTC. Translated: CASSRLAVTTYEQYF.

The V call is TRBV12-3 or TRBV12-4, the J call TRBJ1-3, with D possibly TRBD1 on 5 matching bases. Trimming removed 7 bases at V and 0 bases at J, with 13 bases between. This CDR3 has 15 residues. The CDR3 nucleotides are TGTGCCAGCACCCGGGGGGTTAGCTCTGGAAACACCATATATTTT. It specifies CASTRGVSSGNTIYF.

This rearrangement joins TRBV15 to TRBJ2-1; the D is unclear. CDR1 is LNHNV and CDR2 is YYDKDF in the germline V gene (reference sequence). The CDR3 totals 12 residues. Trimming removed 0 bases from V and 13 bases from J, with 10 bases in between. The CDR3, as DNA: TGTGCCACCAGCAGAGATACGGAGACCCAGTTCTTC. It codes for CATSRDTETQFF.

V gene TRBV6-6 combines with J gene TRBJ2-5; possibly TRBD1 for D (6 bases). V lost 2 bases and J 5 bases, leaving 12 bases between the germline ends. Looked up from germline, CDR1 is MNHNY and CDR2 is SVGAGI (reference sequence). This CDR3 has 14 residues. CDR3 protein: CASSYQDRGETQYF. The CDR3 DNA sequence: TGTGCCAGCAGTTACCAGGACAGAGGGGAGACCCAGTACTTC.

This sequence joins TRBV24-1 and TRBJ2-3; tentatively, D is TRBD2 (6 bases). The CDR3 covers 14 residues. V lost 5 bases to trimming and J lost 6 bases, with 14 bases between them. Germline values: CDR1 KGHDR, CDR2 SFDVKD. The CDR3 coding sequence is TGTGCCACCAGTGGAAGCAGCGGGTCGGATACGCAGTATTTT. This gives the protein CATSGSSGSDTQYF.

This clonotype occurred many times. The CDR3 DNA reads TGTGCCATCAGTGAGTCACTGTCCTACGAGCAGTACTTC. Residues: CAISESLSYEQYF. The chain carries TRBV10-3 and TRBJ2-7; no clear D gene. CDR1 is ENHRY and CDR2 is SYGVKD in the germline V gene. The V end lost 0 bases, the J end lost 1 base, and 4 bases lay between the germline ends. The CDR3 length is 13 residues.

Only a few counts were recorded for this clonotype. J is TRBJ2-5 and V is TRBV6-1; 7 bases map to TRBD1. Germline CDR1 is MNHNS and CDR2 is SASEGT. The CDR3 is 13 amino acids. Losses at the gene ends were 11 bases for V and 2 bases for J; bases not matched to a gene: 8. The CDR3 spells CAARQGSQETQYF. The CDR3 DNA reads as TGTGCCGCCCGACAGGGTAGTCAAGAGACCCAGTACTTC.

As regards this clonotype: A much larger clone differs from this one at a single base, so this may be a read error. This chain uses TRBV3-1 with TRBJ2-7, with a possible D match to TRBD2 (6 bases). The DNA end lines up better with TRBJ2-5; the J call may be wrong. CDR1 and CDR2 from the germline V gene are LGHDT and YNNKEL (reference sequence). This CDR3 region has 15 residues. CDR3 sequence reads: CASSQVASAGETQYF. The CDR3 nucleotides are TGTGCCAGCAGCCAAGTAGCTAGCGCAGGAGAGACCCAGTACTTC.

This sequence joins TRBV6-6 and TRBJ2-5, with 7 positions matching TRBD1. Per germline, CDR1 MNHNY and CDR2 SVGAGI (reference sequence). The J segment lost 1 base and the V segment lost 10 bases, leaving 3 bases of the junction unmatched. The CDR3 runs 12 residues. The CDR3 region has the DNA TGTGCCACCGGGACAGTCCAAGAGACCCAGTACTTC. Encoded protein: CATGTVQETQYF.